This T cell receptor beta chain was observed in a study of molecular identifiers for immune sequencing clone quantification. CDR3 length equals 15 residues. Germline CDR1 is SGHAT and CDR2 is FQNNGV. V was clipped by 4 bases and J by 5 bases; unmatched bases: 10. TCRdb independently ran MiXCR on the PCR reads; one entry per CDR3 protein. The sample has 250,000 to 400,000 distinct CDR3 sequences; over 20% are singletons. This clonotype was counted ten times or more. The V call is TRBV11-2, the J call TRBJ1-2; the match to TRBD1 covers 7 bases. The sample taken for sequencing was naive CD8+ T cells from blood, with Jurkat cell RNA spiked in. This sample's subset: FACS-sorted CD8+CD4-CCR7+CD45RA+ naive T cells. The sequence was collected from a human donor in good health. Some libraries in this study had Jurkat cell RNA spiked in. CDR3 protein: CASSSGGQNNYGYTF. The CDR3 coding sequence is TGTGCCAGCAGCTCCGGGGGACAGAACAATTATGGCTACACCTTC.